This T cell receptor beta chain is drawn from a study of blood T cell repertoires in COVID-19. The age range of participants was about 18 to 100 years, with residence in about 25 US areas. The study counted Cohort 3 donors as recovered given two negative PCRs, clearance, or symptom resolution. CDR3 length: 15 residues. V dropped 2 bases and J dropped 0 bases, with 8 bases sitting between them. Germline loops: CDR1 MNHEY, CDR2 SVGAGI. Sequenced by immunoSEQ multiplex PCR; TCRdb stores in-frame clones only, minus some. This sample has 250,000 or so clones; around 86% occur once, and the top ten carry less than 3%.

V usage is TRBV6-5 and J usage is TRBJ2-1; D ambiguous. The sequencing sample was made of PBMCs or T cells enriched from blood (not recorded which). The source of this sequence is a woman between 18 and 29 years old who had recovered from COVID-19. The CDR3 protein is CASSYGLGSYNEQFF. As DNA, the CDR3 is TGTGCCAGCAGTTACGGGCTGGGCTCCTACAATGAGCAGTTCTTC.